Below, 9 T cell receptor beta chains from the same sample are listed, as sequenced in a study of response to subunit inactivated influenza vaccine. TCRdb called the RT-PCR reads again in MiXCR, with one record for every CDR3 protein. The sample shows 800,000 to 1,000,000 distinct CDR3 sequences, over 20% of them seen only once. This specimen was PBMCs from blood, taken roughly 5 days after vaccination. These receptors all come from a middle-aged man who received an inactivated influenza vaccine.

This clonotype was detected only a few times. This rearrangement joins TRBV6-1 to TRBJ2-2, with D possibly TRBD1 on 5 matching bases. Germline CDR1 and CDR2: MNHNS and SASEGT. The CDR3 is 15 amino acids. Trimming cost V 3 bases and J 0 bases, with 8 bases left between them. CDR3 loop: CASSEDMTNTGELFF. The CDR3 DNA reads as TGTGCCAGCAGTGAGGACATGACGAACACCGGGGAGCTGTTTTTT.

This clonotype appeared a few times. The rearrangement uses TRBV7-9 and TRBJ2-2, with TRBD2 identical over 12 bases. Germline V lookup: CDR1 SEHNR, CDR2 FQNEAQ (reference sequence). V lost 4 bases to trimming and J lost 4 bases; unmatched junction nucleotides: 7. CDR3 length: 17 amino acids. The CDR3 here is CASSSTSGGYLTGELFF. CDR3 in DNA: TGTGCCAGCAGCTCGACTAGCGGGGGCTATCTCACCGGGGAGCTGTTTTTT.

The V call is TRBV7-9, the J call TRBJ2-1; 8 bases map to TRBD2. J lost 6 bases, V lost 2 bases, and 6 bases had no gene match. There are 15 residues in the CDR3. From germline, CDR1 is SEHNR and CDR2 FQNEAQ (reference sequence). The CDR3 region is CASSLRPGGPNEQFF. DNA of the CDR3: TGTGCCAGCAGCTTAAGGCCGGGGGGGCCCAATGAGCAGTTCTTC.

This chain links TRBV4-1 with TRBJ2-1; 7 positions agree with TRBD1. Losses at the gene ends were 11 bases for V and 0 bases for J; bases not matched to a gene: 10. CDR3 length equals 15 residues. Germline V gene data show CDR1 as MGHRA and CDR2 as YSYEKL. The CDR3 region is CAGKDRASSYNEQFF. The CDR3 DNA is TGCGCCGGCAAAGACAGGGCCTCCTCCTACAATGAGCAGTTCTTC.

V usage is TRBV20-1 and J usage is TRBJ2-7; the D gene is possibly TRBD1 (5 bases). Trimming left V 0 bases short and J 0 bases short, with 9 bases between. Per the germline V gene, CDR1 is DFQATT and CDR2 is SNEGSKA (reference sequence). The CDR3 runs 14 residues. CDR3 protein: CSARDLGHSYEQYF. The CDR3 DNA reads TGCAGTGCTAGAGATCTGGGGCACTCCTACGAGCAGTACTTC.

The V and J genes are TRBV5-4 and TRBJ2-3; tentatively, D is TRBD1 or TRBD2 (5 bases each). This CDR3 region has 19 residues. Germline values: CDR1 SGHNT, CDR2 YYREEE (reference sequence). Deletions cut 3 bases from V and 0 bases from J, with 23 bases between. Here the CDR3 reads CASSSPGRLISGSTDTQYF. In DNA form, the CDR3 reads TGTGCCAGCAGCTCACCGGGACGATTAATAAGCGGAAGCACAGATACGCAGTATTTT. Looking up the rest from reference TRBV5-4 and TRBJ2-3 gives the full variable domain: ETGVTQSPTHLIKTRGQQVTLRCSSQSGHNTVSWYQQALGQGPQFIFQYYREEENGRGNFPPRFSGLQFPNYSSELNVNALELDDSALYLCASSSPGRLISGSTDTQYFGPGTRLTVL.

V is TRBV20-1 and J is TRBJ2-7; D is unresolved. Germline values: CDR1 DFQATT, CDR2 SNEGSKA (reference sequence). Trimming cost V 1 base and J 0 bases, with 10 bases left between them. This CDR3 comprises 14 residues. The CDR3 sequence: CSARAPTVSYEQYF. In nucleotides, the CDR3 is TGCAGTGCTAGAGCCCCGACTGTCTCCTACGAGCAGTACTTC.

This clonotype was observed a handful of times. This chain joins TRBV18 and TRBJ2-7; TRBD1 is a possible D gene (5 bases). Germline loops: CDR1 KGHSH, CDR2 LQKENI. The germline V and J ends were trimmed by 4 bases and 6 bases, with 16 bases remaining between them. The CDR3 loop spans 14 amino acids. The CDR3 here is CASSLSGASSEQYF. The CDR3 DNA sequence: TGTGCCAGCTCACTAAGTGGGGCGAGCAGCGAGCAGTACTTC.

The V call is TRBV7-9, the J call TRBJ2-7; D remains ambiguous. In germline, CDR1 is SEHNR, CDR2 FQNEAQ (reference sequence). The CDR3 is 13 residues long. Trimming shortened V by 3 bases and J by 3 bases, and 9 bases separated the two germline ends. CDR3 in amino acids: CASSFKDHYEQYF. The CDR3 DNA reads as TGTGCCAGCAGCTTTAAGGACCACTACGAGCAGTACTTC.